This TCR beta chain was identified during a study of metastatic and nonmetastatic thyroid tumors. TCRdb re-called the PCR reads via MiXCR. This table has more than 40,000 clones, over 25% appearing once. Thyroid surgery took place with no prior treatment in any patient. V was trimmed by 5 bases and J by 6 bases, leaving 17 bases between them. The germline CDR1 and CDR2 sequences are SGHRS and YFSETQ. This CDR3 has 14 residues. The source of this sequence is a male donor with papillary thyroid cancer or a benign thyroid nodule (not recorded which). Some clones in this sample may be carry-over from other donors' samples. Sequencing was carried out using blood. V is TRBV5-1 and J is TRBJ2-5; the D is unclear. CDR3 protein: CASRTGSPEKTQYF. CDR3 bases: TGCGCCAGCAGAACCGGAAGTCCGGAAAAGACCCAGTACTTC.